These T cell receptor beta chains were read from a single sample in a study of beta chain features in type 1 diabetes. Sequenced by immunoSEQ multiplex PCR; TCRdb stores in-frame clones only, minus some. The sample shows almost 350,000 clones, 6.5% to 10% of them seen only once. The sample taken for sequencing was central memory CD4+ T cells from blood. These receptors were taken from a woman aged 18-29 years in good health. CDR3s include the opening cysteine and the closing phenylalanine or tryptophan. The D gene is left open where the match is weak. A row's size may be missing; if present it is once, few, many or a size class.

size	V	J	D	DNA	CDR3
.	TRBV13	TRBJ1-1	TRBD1	TGTGCCAGCAGCCAGGACAGGGCGGAAGCTTTCTTT	CASSQDRAEAFF
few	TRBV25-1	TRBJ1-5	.	TGTGCCAGCGGTAGGGGCAATCAGCCCCAGCATTTT	CASGRGNQPQHF
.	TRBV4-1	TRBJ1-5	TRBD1	TGCGCCAGCAGCCAAGTTACAGGGGGAGGCAATCAGCCCCAGCATTTT	CASSQVTGGGNQPQHF
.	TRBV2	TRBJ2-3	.	TGTGCCAGCAGCTCCACAGGAAATAAGATCTTTAGCACAGATACGCAGTATTTT	CASSSTGNKIFSTDTQYF
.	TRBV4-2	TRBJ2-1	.	TGTGCCAGCAGCCAAGAGGGGATGGCAGAGCAGTTCTTC	CASSQEGMAEQFF
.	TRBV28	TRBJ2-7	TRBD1	TGTGCCAGCAGTTTACCTGACAGGGGCTACGAGCAGTACTTC	CASSLPDRGYEQYF
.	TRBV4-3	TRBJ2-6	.	TGCGCCAGCAGCCCCGGACGTAGCTCTGGGGCCAACGTCCTGACTTTC	CASSPGRSSGANVLTF
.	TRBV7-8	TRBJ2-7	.	TGTGCCAGCAGCTTAGTCGCGCCGGCCTACGAGCAGTACTTC	CASSLVAPAYEQYF
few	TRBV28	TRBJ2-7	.	TGTGCCAGCAGTTTATCGGGACCCGAGCAGTACTTC	CASSLSGPEQYF
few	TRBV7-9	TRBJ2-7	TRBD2	TGTGCCAGCAGCTTATTGCTAGCGGGAGAGCAGTACTTC	CASSLLLAGEQYF
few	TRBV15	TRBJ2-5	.	TGTGCCACCAGCAGAACCTTAAGCGTCCAGTACTTC	CATSRTLSVQYF
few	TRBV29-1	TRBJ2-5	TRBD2	TGCAGCGTTGAGGGGACTAGATTGGAGACCCAGTACTTC	CSVEGTRLETQYF
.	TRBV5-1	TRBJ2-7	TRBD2	TGCGCCAGCAGCGGGACTAGCGGGAGATACGGTCACGAGCAGTACTTC	CASSGTSGRYGHEQYF
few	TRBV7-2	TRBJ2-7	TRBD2	TGTGCCACCGCCCTACTAGCGGGTGTTCACGAGCAGTACTTC	CATALLAGVHEQYF
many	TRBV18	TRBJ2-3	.	TGTGCCAGCTCACCAGGCACAGATACGCAGTATTTT	CASSPGTDTQYF
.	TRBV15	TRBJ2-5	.	TGTGCCACAAAGGAAGAGGCAGGGGCGGAGACCCAGTACTTC	CATKEEAGAETQYF
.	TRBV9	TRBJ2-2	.	TGTGCCAGCAGCGTATTACCCGGGGAGCTGTTTTTT	CASSVLPGELFF
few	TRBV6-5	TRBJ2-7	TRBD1	TGTGCCAGCAGCCTTAGGACAGGAGGAGGTTACGAGCAGTACTTC	CASSLRTGGGYEQYF
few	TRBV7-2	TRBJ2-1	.	TGTGCCAGCAGCCCTCGGGCTAGCTGGAGCTCCTACAATGAGCAGTTCTTC	CASSPRASWSSYNEQFF
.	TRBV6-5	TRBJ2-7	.	TGTGCCAGCAGCCCCGGGACATTTGCCTACGAGCAGTACTTC	CASSPGTFAYEQYF
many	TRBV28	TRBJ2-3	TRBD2	TGTGCCAGCAGTAGCCTACTAGCGGGAGTCACAGATACGCAGTATTTT	CASSSLLAGVTDTQYF
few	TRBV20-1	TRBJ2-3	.	TGCAGTGCTAGGCTAGATACGCAGTATTTT	CSARLDTQYF
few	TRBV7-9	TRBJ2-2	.	TGTGCCAGCAGCTTAGGGGTAACGGGCGGATCCGGGGAGCTGTTTTTT	CASSLGVTGGSGELFF
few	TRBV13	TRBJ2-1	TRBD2	TGTGCCAGCAGCGTGACCGGGACTAGCAACTACAATGAGCAGTTCTTC	CASSVTGTSNYNEQFF
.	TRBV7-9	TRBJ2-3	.	TGTGCCAGCAGCCGGTCCACAGATACGCAGTATTTT	CASSRSTDTQYF
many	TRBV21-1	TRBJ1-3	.	TGTGCCAGCAGCAAAGAGGCGACAGGGGGCAACGGAAACACCATATATTTT	CASSKEATGGNGNTIYF
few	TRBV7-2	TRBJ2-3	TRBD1	TGTGCCAGCACCTCCCTTCGGTCAGGGGGCGCAGATACGCAGTATTTT	CASTSLRSGGADTQYF
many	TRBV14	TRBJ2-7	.	TGTGCCAGCAGCCAAAGACGCGGAGGCTTGCAGTACTTC	CASSQRRGGLQYF